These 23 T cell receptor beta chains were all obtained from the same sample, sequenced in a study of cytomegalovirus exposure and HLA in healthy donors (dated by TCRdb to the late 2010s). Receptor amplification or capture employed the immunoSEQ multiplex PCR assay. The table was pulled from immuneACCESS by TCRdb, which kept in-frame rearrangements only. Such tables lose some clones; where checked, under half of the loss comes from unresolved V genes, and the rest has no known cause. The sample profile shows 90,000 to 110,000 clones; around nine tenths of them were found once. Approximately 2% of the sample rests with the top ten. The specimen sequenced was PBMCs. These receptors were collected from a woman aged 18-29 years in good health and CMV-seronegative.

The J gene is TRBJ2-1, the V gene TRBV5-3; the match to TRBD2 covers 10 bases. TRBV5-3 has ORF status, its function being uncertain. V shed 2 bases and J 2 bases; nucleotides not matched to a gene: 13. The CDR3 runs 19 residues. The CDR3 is CARSFSGRPSNQPYNEQFF. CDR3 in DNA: TGTGCCAGAAGCTTTAGCGGGAGGCCTTCCAATCAGCCCTACAATGAGCAGTTCTTC.

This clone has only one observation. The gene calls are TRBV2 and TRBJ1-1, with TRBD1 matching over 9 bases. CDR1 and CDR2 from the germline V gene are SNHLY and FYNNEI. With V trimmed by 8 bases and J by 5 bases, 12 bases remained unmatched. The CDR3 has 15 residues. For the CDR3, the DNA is TGTGCCAGCTCTTACCAGGGACAGGGAACGACTGAAGCTTTCTTT. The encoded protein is CASSYQGQGTTEAFF.

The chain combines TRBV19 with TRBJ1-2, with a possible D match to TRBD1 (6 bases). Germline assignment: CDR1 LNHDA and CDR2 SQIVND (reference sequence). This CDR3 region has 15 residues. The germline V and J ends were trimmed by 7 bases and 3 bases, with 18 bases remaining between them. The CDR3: CASKPSRTADYGYTF. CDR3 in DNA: TGTGCCAGTAAACCCTCACGGACAGCCGACTATGGCTACACCTTC.

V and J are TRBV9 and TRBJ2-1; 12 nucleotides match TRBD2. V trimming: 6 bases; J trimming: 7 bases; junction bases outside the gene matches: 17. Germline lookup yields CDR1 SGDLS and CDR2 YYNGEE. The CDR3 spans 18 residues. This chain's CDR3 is CASTPGPLAGGPGNEQFF. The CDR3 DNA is TGTGCCAGCACCCCCGGCCCGCTAGCGGGAGGGCCTGGGAATGAGCAGTTCTTC. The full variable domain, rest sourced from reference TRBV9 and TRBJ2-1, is DSGVTQTPKHLITATGQRVTLRCSPRSGDLSVYWYQQSLDQGLQFLIQYYNGEERAKGNILERFSAQQFPDLHSELNLSSLELGDSALYFCASTPGPLAGGPGNEQFFGPGTRLTVL.

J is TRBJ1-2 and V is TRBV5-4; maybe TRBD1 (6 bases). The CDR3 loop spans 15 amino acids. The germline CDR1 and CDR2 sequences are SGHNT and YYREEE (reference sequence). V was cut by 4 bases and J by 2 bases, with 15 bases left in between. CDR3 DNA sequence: TGTGCCAGCAGCCTCCCGGGACAAAGAAACTATGGCTACACCTTC. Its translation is CASSLPGQRNYGYTF. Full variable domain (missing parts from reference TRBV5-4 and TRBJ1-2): ETGVTQSPTHLIKTRGQQVTLRCSSQSGHNTVSWYQQALGQGPQFIFQYYREEENGRGNFPPRFSGLQFPNYSSELNVNALELDDSALYLCASSLPGQRNYGYTFGSGTRLTVV.

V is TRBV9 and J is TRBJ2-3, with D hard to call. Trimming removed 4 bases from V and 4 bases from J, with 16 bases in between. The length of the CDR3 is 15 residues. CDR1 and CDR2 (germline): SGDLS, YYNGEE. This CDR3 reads CASSLDPLAADTQYF. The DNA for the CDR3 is TGTGCCAGCAGCCTCGACCCCCTGGCGGCAGATACGCAGTATTTT.

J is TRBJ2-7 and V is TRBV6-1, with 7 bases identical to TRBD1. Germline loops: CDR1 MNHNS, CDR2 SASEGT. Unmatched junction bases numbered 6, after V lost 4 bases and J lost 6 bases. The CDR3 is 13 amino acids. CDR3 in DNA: TGTGCCAGCAGTGGGACAGGAGCCTCCGAGCAGTACTTC. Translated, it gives CASSGTGASEQYF.

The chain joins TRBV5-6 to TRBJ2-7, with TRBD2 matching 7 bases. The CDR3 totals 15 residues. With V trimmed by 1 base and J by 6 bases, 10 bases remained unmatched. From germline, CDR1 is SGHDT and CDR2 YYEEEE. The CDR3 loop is CASSLMTSTGGEQYF. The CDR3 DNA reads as TGTGCCAGCAGCTTGATGACTAGCACGGGGGGCGAGCAGTACTTC.

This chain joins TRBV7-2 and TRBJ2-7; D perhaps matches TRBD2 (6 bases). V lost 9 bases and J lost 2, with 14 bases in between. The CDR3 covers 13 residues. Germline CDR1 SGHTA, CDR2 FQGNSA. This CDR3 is CARKRRLAYEQYF. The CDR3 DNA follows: TGTGCCAGAAAGAGAAGACTAGCCTACGAGCAGTACTTC.

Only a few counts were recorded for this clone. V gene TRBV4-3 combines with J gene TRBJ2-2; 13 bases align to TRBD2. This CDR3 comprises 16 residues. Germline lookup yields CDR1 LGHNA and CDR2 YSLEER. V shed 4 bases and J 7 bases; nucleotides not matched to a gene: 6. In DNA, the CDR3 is TGCGCCAGCAGCCGCCCACTAGCGGGAGGGGTCGGGGAGCTGTTTTTT. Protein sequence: CASSRPLAGGVGELFF.

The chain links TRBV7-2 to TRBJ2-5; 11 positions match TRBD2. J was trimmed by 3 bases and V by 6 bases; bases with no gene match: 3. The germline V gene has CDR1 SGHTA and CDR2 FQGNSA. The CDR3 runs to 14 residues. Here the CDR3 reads CASSRGLAEETQYF. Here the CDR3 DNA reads TGTGCCAGCAGTCGGGGACTAGCGGAAGAGACCCAGTACTTC.

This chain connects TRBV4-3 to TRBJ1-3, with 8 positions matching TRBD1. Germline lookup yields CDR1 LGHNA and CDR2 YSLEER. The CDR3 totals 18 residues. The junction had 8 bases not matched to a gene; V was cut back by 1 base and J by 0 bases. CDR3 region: CASSQAGQGLYSGNTIYF. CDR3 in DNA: TGCGCCAGCAGCCAAGCCGGACAGGGCTTGTACTCTGGAAACACCATATATTTT.

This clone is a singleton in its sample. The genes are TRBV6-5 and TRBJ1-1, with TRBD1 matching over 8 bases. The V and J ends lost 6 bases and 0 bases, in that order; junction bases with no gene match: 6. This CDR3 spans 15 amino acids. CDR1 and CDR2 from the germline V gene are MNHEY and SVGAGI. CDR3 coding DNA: TGTGCCAGCAGATCAGGGGGCCGGGTGAACACTGAAGCTTTCTTT. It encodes CASRSGGRVNTEAFF.

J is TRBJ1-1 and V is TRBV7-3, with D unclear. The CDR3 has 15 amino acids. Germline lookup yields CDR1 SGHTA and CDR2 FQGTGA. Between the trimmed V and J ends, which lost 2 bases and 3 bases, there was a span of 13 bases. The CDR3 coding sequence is TGTGCCAGCAGCTTACTAACAGTGAGGGACACTGAAGCTTTCTTT. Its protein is CASSLLTVRDTEAFF.

The CDR3 here is CASSRAFTNSPLHF. CDR3 DNA: TGTGCCAGCAGCCGGGCCTTCACTAATTCACCCCTCCACTTT. The chain recombines TRBV4-2 with TRBJ1-6; no clear D. CDR1 and CDR2 (germline): LGHNA, YNFKEQ. CDR3 size: 14 residues. V was trimmed by 4 bases and J by 6 bases, leaving 10 bases between them.

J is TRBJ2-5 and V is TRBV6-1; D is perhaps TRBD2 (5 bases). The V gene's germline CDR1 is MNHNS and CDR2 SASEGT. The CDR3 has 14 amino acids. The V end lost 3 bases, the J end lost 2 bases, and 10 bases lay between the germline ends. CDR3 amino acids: CASSDLRVQETQYF. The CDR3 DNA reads TGTGCCAGCAGTGATTTGCGGGTGCAAGAGACCCAGTACTTC.

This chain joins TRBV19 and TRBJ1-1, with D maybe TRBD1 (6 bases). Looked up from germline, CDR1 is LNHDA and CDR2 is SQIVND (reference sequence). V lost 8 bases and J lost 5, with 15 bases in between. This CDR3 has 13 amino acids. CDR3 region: CASGNRVVTEAFF. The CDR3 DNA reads TGTGCCAGTGGTAACAGGGTGGTTACTGAAGCTTTCTTT.

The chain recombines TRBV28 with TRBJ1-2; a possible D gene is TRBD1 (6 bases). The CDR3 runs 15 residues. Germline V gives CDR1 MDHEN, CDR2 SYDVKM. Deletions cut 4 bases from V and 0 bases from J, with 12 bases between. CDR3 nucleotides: TGTGCCAGCAGTTCCACGACAGGCCCTAACTATGGCTACACCTTC. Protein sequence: CASSSTTGPNYGYTF.

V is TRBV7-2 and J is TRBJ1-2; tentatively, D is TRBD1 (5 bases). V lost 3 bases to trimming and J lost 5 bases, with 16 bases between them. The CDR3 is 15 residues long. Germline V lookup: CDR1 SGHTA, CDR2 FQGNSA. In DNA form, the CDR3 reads TGTGCCAGCAGCTTTGTCCAGGGTGGAGGGTATGGCTACACCTTC. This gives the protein CASSFVQGGGYGYTF.

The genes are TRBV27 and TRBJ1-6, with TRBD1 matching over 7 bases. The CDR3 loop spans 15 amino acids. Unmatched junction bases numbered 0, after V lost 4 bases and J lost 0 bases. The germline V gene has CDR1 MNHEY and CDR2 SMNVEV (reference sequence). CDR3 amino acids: CASSSGGSYNSPLHF. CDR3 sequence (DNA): TGTGCCAGCAGTTCAGGGGGCTCCTATAATTCACCCCTCCACTTT.

The CDR3: CAWSGGQGTPTNEKLFF. The CDR3 region has the DNA TGTGCCTGGAGTGGAGGACAGGGGACTCCAACTAATGAAAAACTGTTTTTT. The rearrangement links TRBV30 to TRBJ1-4, with 9 bases matching TRBD1. This CDR3 is 17 amino acids long. J gave up 0 bases and V 1 base, and 6 bases lay outside the gene matches. Per germline, CDR1 GTSNPN and CDR2 SVGIG (reference sequence).

Written as DNA, the CDR3 is TGCGCCAGCAGCCCAACGACAGGGATCAGCAATCAGCCCCAGCATTTT. Translating gives CASSPTTGISNQPQHF. V gene TRBV4-1 combines with J gene TRBJ1-5, with 7 bases fitting TRBD1. This CDR3 is 16 amino acids long. Germline assignment: CDR1 MGHRA and CDR2 YSYEKL. Trimming removed 4 bases from V and 1 base from J; junction bases left unmatched: 7.

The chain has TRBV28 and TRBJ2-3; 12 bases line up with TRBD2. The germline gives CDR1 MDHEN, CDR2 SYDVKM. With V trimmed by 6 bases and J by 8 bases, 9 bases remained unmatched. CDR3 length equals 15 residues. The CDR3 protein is CASSPQTSGRATQYF. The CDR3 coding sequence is TGTGCCAGCAGCCCCCAGACTAGCGGGAGAGCTACGCAGTATTTT.